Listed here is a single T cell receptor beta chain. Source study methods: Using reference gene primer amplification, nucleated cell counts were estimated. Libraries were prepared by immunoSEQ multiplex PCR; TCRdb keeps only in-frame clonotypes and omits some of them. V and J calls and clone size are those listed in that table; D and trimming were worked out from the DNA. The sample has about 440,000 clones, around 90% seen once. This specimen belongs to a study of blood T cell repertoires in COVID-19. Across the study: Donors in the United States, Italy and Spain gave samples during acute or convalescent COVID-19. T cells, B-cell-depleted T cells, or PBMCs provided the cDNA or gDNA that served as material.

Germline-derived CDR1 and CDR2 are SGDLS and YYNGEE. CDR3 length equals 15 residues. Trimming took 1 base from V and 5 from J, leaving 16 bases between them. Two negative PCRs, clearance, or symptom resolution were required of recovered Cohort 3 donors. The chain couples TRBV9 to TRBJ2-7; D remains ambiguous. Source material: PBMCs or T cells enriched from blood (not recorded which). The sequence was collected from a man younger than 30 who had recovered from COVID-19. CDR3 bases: TGTGCCAGCAGCGTAAGTTGCGGTAGTGCCCACGAGCAGTACTTC. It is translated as CASSVSCGSAHEQYF. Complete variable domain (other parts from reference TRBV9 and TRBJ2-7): DSGVTQTPKHLITATGQRVTLRCSPRSGDLSVYWYQQSLDQGLQFLIQYYNGEERAKGNILERFSAQQFPDLHSELNLSSLELGDSALYFCASSVSCGSAHEQYFGPGTRLTVT.